These 17 T cell receptor beta chains were all obtained from the same sample, sequenced in a study of prognosis after radiotherapy for stage I lung cancer. Amplification of TCR beta CDR3 from genomic DNA used two-round multiplex PCR. Gene-specific primers for each TRBV and TRBJ gene drove first-round PCR. TCRdb re-analysed the multiplex PCR reads in MiXCR, keeping a single row per CDR3 protein. Of around 15,000 distinct CDR3 sequences listed, roughly 49% are singletons. The sample was PBMCs, taken before or after stereotactic body radiation therapy (not recorded which). The receptors originated from a donor over 45 with non-small cell lung cancer.

The V and J genes are TRBV12-3 or TRBV12-4 and TRBJ1-6, with a weak D call TRBD1 (5 bases). Trimming cost V 6 bases and J 10 bases, with 16 bases left between them. The CDR3 covers 14 residues. The CDR3 loop reads CASSPKQGFSPLHF. CDR3 in DNA: TGTGCCAGCAGCCCCAAGCAGGGCTTCTCACCCCTCCACTTT.

A few counts support this clonotype. A much larger clonotype is one base distant, so this may be a read error. Written as DNA, the CDR3 is TGCGCCAGCAGCGCGCGGAGGGGGAAGGGGTGGACAGATACGCAGTATTTT. Translated: CASSARRGKGWTDTQYF. The rearrangement links TRBV5-1 to TRBJ2-3; either TRBD1 or TRBD2 may supply D (6 bases each). The ends were cut back, 4 bases at V and 3 bases at J, with 21 bases in the middle. The CDR3 is made up of 17 amino acids. The germline CDR1 and CDR2 sequences are SGHRS and YFSETQ.

This clonotype was seen many times. The chain links TRBV6-1 to TRBJ2-3; no clear D gene. CDR3 length: 15 amino acids. Trimming cost V 6 bases and J 2 bases, with 15 bases left between them. Looked up from germline, CDR1 is MNHNS and CDR2 is SASEGT. The chain's CDR3 is CASRPLGYTTDTQYF. The CDR3, as DNA: TGTGCCAGCAGGCCCTTGGGTTATACCACAGATACGCAGTATTTT.

This clonotype was detected ten times or more. The chain links TRBV20-1 to TRBJ2-7, with TRBD1 matching 7 bases. V was clipped by 4 bases and J by 1 base; unmatched bases: 1. The V gene's germline CDR1 is DFQATT and CDR2 SNEGSKA (reference sequence). The CDR3 extends over 12 amino acids. The CDR3 nucleotides read TGCAGTGCTATGACAGGGTCCTACGAGCAGTACTTC. Protein: CSAMTGSYEQYF.

Remarks on this clonotype: It may be a read error: a sequence one base away is much more abundant. The chain's CDR3 is CASSYSGGWIAYQETQYF. The DNA for the CDR3 is TGTGCCAGCAGTTACTCGGGGGGGTGGATCGCGTACCAAGAGACCCAGTACTTC. This chain joins TRBV6-6 and TRBJ2-5, with 7 bases that match TRBD2. Germline V gives CDR1 MNHNY, CDR2 SVGAGI (reference sequence). This CDR3 spans 18 amino acids. The J segment lost 0 bases and the V segment lost 0 bases, leaving 10 bases of the junction unmatched.

V usage is TRBV30 and J usage is TRBJ1-6; no clear D. Germline assignment: CDR1 GTSNPN and CDR2 SVGIG (reference sequence). The CDR3 is made up of 15 amino acids. Trimming pared 5 bases from V and 0 bases from J, leaving 11 bases between. The CDR3 loop reads CAWGGESSYNSPLHF. In DNA form, the CDR3 reads TGTGCCTGGGGCGGGGAGAGCTCCTATAATTCACCCCTCCACTTT.

The chain uses TRBV6-2 or TRBV6-3 and TRBJ2-1; D gene uncertain. This CDR3 spans 16 amino acids. CDR1 is MNHEY, CDR2 SVGEGT, per germline. V shed 2 bases and J shed 3 bases, with 14 bases lying between them. The CDR3 reads CASSYKGHGRYNEQFF. The CDR3 DNA reads TGTGCCAGCAGTTACAAAGGCCACGGCCGCTACAATGAGCAGTTCTTC.

This clonotype was seen ten or more times. The rearrangement joins TRBV6-2 or TRBV6-3 to TRBJ2-5, with 7 bases fitting TRBD1. V lost 2 bases, J lost 4 bases, and 7 bases stayed unmatched. Germline V gives CDR1 MNHEY, CDR2 SVGEGT. The CDR3 sequence is 15 residues long. CDR3 nucleotides: TGTGCCAGCAGTTACAACAGGGGATGGGCAGAGACCCAGTACTTC. Amino acid sequence: CASSYNRGWAETQYF.

This clonotype was seen ten or more times. The V gene is TRBV28, the J gene TRBJ1-5, with D possibly TRBD1 on 5 matching bases. Germline V gives CDR1 MDHEN, CDR2 SYDVKM. The CDR3 is made up of 15 amino acids. V lost 5 bases, J lost 5 bases, and 16 bases lay in between. CDR3 sequence reads: CASSLLGGYYQPQHF. CDR3 DNA sequence: TGTGCCAGCAGTCTGCTGGGGGGATATTATCAGCCCCAGCATTTT.

In regard to this clonotype: Germline is not matched at one junction end, which may reflect a read error. The chain couples TRBV18 to TRBJ2-5; TRBD1 matches 8 bases. Germline-derived CDR1 and CDR2 are KGHSH and LQKENI. CDR3 length equals 17 residues. CDR3 bases: TGTGCCAGCTCACACACCGACAGGGGAAGAGACCAAGAGGCCCAGTACTTC. Protein product: CASSHTDRGRDQEAQYF.

This clonotype is categorized as medium-sized. V gene TRBV28 combines with J gene TRBJ2-7, with 7 positions matching TRBD2. The V and J ends lost 6 bases and 6 bases, in that order; junction bases with no gene match: 14. From germline, CDR1 is MDHEN and CDR2 SYDVKM. This CDR3 is built from 15 residues. The CDR3, as DNA: TGTGCCAGCAGCCCCGTGTTGGGGGAGGGATCCGAGCAGTACTTC. This translates into CASSPVLGEGSEQYF. Full variable domain (remainder filled in from reference TRBV28 and TRBJ2-7): DVKVTQSSRYLVKRTGEKVFLECVQDMDHENMFWYRQDPGLGLRLIYFSYDVKMKEKGDIPEGYSVSREKKERFSLILESASTNQTSMYLCASSPVLGEGSEQYFGPGTRLTVT.

V usage is TRBV15 and J usage is TRBJ1-1; 7 nucleotides line up with TRBD1. Germline V gene lookup returns CDR1 LNHNV and CDR2 YYDKDF (reference sequence). CDR3 length equals 15 residues. The V gene end was trimmed by 2 bases and the J gene end by 5 bases; junction bases not matched to a gene: 8. The CDR3, as DNA: TGTGCCACCAGCAGATCACAGGGGAAGAAAACTGAAGCTTTCTTT. This translates into CATSRSQGKKTEAFF.

V is TRBV28 and J is TRBJ2-2; 8 positions match TRBD2. Germline lookup yields CDR1 MDHEN and CDR2 SYDVKM. The ends lost 3 bases at V and 6 bases at J; junction bases unmatched: 9. This CDR3 is 16 amino acids long. CDR3 nucleotides: TGTGCCAGCAGTTTGCCGGGAGGGCCTATGGCCGGGGAGCTGTTTTTT. This translates into CASSLPGGPMAGELFF.

This rearrangement joins TRBV24-1 to TRBJ2-2; D perhaps matches TRBD2 (6 bases). The V end lost 5 bases, the J end lost 3 bases, and 12 bases lay between the germline ends. The germline V gene has CDR1 KGHDR and CDR2 SFDVKD. The CDR3 has 15 amino acids. The CDR3 region is CATSVGERDTGELFF. The CDR3 DNA sequence: TGTGCCACCAGTGTGGGGGAGCGGGACACCGGGGAGCTGTTTTTT.

This clonotype was recorded many times. The chain employs TRBV12-3 or TRBV12-4 and TRBJ2-3, with D unresolved. V lost 2 bases, J lost 6 bases, and 6 bases lay in between. The CDR3 totals 12 residues. CDR3 loop: CASSLRPDTQYF. CDR3 DNA sequence: TGTGCCAGCAGTTTACGTCCCGATACGCAGTATTTT.

The rearrangement links TRBV6-6 to TRBJ2-2; tentatively, D is TRBD1 or TRBD2 (6 bases each). Trimming took 4 bases from V and 3 from J, leaving 9 bases between them. CDR1 and CDR2 from the germline V gene are MNHNY and SVGAGI (reference sequence). This CDR3 contains 14 residues. The CDR3 spells CASSFGGDTGELFF. Here the CDR3 DNA reads TGTGCCAGCAGTTTCGGGGGCGACACCGGGGAGCTGTTTTTT.

This clonotype occurred many times. The chain links TRBV15 to TRBJ2-3, with a possible D match to TRBD2 (7 bases). This CDR3 has 15 amino acids. Per germline, CDR1 LNHNV and CDR2 YYDKDF (reference sequence). V lost 0 bases and J lost 4, with 11 bases in between. This CDR3 is CATSRDSGGPDTQYF. The DNA for the CDR3 is TGTGCCACCAGCAGAGATTCCGGGGGGCCAGATACGCAGTATTTT.